The next 13 T cell receptor beta chains were all read from a single sample in a study of cytomegalovirus exposure and HLA in healthy donors. The study ran its PCR with 60 Vbeta and 13 Jbeta primers. Only in-frame clones appear in the TCRdb table, and some are missing; sequencing was by immunoSEQ multiplex PCR. This table holds roughly 200,000 clones, just over 75% found once. The sequenced sample consisted of PBMCs. These TCRs come from an older woman in good health and CMV-seropositive.

This clone appeared a few times. This rearrangement joins TRBV5-1 to TRBJ2-3; 10 nucleotides match TRBD2. V gave up 4 bases and J gave up 0 bases; unmatched junction bases: 5. The CDR3 runs 16 residues. Germline V gene data show CDR1 as SGHRS and CDR2 as YFSETQ. The CDR3 protein is CASSPSGRASTDTQYF. The CDR3 region has the DNA TGCGCCAGCAGCCCGAGCGGGAGGGCTAGCACAGATACGCAGTATTTT.

The chain couples TRBV6-5 to TRBJ1-6, with TRBD1 matching 9 bases. The CDR3 covers 14 residues. V gave up 7 bases and J gave up 6 bases; unmatched junction bases: 4. Germline-derived CDR1 and CDR2 are MNHEY and SVGAGI. This CDR3 is CASTRDRVNSPLHF. For the CDR3, the DNA is TGTGCCAGCACTCGGGACAGGGTTAATTCACCCCTCCACTTT.

As DNA, the CDR3 is TGTGCCAGTAAATCCGGGGTCAACACTGAAGCTTTCTTT. Encoded protein: CASKSGVNTEAFF. The chain joins TRBV2 to TRBJ1-1; no reliable D call. The germline V gene has CDR1 SNHLY and CDR2 FYNNEI. This CDR3 is built from 13 residues. Trimming took 9 bases from V and 2 from J, leaving 13 bases between them.

The genes are TRBV4-3 and TRBJ1-3; weak D call: TRBD1 (6 bases). The germline CDR1 and CDR2 sequences are LGHNA and YSLEER. The CDR3 is 14 residues long. V shed 3 bases and J shed 2 bases, with 8 bases lying between them. Written as DNA, the CDR3 is TGCGCCAGCAGCCATACAGGGACTGGAAACACCATATATTTT. It specifies CASSHTGTGNTIYF.

This clone was seen a handful of times. The J gene is TRBJ2-7, the V gene TRBV5-4; possibly TRBD1 for D (5 bases). This CDR3 has 12 residues. Germline CDR1 reads SGHNT; CDR2 reads YYREEE (reference sequence). The V end was cut by 4 bases, the J end by 4 bases, with 9 bases between. The CDR3, as DNA: TGTGCCAGCAGCCCGCAGGGATACGAGCAGTACTTC. Translated: CASSPQGYEQYF.

V and J are TRBV15 and TRBJ2-7; D unclear. Germline V lookup: CDR1 LNHNV, CDR2 YYDKDF (reference sequence). With 3 bases removed from V and 0 bases from J, the gap between germline ends came to 9 bases. The CDR3 has 14 residues. This CDR3 reads CATSRERYSYEQYF. The CDR3 nucleotides are TGTGCCACCAGCAGGGAGAGATACTCCTACGAGCAGTACTTC.

The rearrangement joins TRBV19 to TRBJ2-5; D is ambiguous. In germline, CDR1 is LNHDA, CDR2 SQIVND (reference sequence). The CDR3 runs 13 residues. V was shortened by 0 bases and J by 5 bases, with 7 bases between the two germline ends. The CDR3 is CASSIDSPETQYF. The CDR3 DNA sequence: TGTGCCAGTAGTATAGATTCTCCCGAGACCCAGTACTTC.

The CDR3 loop reads CASRPTSGRFFF. DNA of the CDR3: TGTGCCAGCAGACCGACTAGCGGGAGATTCTTCTTC. The rearrangement uses TRBV7-4 and TRBJ2-1, with 12 bases aligning to TRBD2. Germline V CDR1 and CDR2: SGHVT, SQSDAQ. Unmatched junction bases numbered 7, after V lost 6 bases and J lost 16 bases. The CDR3 runs to 12 residues.

This clone was counted between two and nine times. This chain connects TRBV19 to TRBJ2-7; D is perhaps TRBD2 (6 bases). Germline V CDR1 and CDR2: LNHDA, SQIVND (reference sequence). The CDR3 runs 13 residues. Trimming left V 4 bases short and J 0 bases short, with 7 bases between. As DNA, the CDR3 is TGTGCCAGTAGTAGCGGGGTCTCCTACGAGCAGTACTTC. It specifies CASSSGVSYEQYF.

In its sample, this clone was seen a few times. The chain combines TRBV5-5 with TRBJ2-5; D unclear. Germline CDR1 SGHKS, CDR2 YYEKEE (reference sequence). The CDR3 runs to 14 residues. V was shortened by 0 bases and J by 2 bases, with 8 bases between the two germline ends. CDR3 nucleotides: TGTGCCAGCAGCTTGGCTCGGGTACAAGAGACCCAGTACTTC. Protein sequence: CASSLARVQETQYF.

The chain links TRBV7-9 to TRBJ2-1; D gene ambiguous. V lost 3 bases to trimming and J lost 7 bases, with 4 bases between them. The CDR3 runs 11 residues. Germline V lookup: CDR1 SEHNR, CDR2 FQNEAQ (reference sequence). The CDR3 is CASSFLNEQFF. For the CDR3, the DNA is TGTGCCAGCAGCTTCCTAAATGAGCAGTTCTTC.

The chain joins TRBV5-1 to TRBJ2-5; D call uncertain. V was clipped by 0 bases and J by 5 bases, with 11 bases between them. This CDR3 region has 14 residues. Germline-derived CDR1 and CDR2 are SGHRS and YFSETQ. The CDR3 DNA reads TGCGCCAGCAGCTTGGAGTACGCTAGTGAGACCCAGTACTTC. This encodes CASSLEYASETQYF. Variable domain in full (rest from reference TRBV5-1 and TRBJ2-5): KAGVTQTPRYLIKTRGQQVTLSCSPISGHRSVSWYQQTPGQGLQFLFEYFSETQRNKGNFPGRFSGRQFSNSRSEMNVSTLELGDSALYLCASSLEYASETQYFGPGTRLLVL.

Only a few counts were recorded for this clone. The genes are TRBV6-5 and TRBJ2-3; D not resolved. The CDR3 is 13 residues long. V was shortened by 0 bases and J by 8 bases, with 9 bases between the two germline ends. Germline-derived CDR1 and CDR2 are MNHEY and SVGAGI. The CDR3 bases are TGTGCCAGCAGTTACTCGTCCATCAGTACGCAGTATTTT. This codes for CASSYSSISTQYF.